These 15 T cell receptor beta chains originate from one sample sequenced in a study of blood T cells in healthy people across ages. The authors ran a second PCR of roughly 6 to 12 cycles using a sample-barcoded 5' primer and a J-beta primer mix. TCRdb ran MiXCR on the 5' RACE reads and lists one entry per CDR3 protein. The repertoire holds 630,000 or so distinct CDR3 sequences, about 28% seen once, with 15% to 18% in the top ten. The sequencing input was blood. Receptors originate from a woman older than 75 in good health.

As regards this clonotype: This sequence may be a read error, since a much larger clone differs from it by one base. The V gene is TRBV27, the J gene TRBJ2-1; 11 nucleotides match TRBD2. The CDR3 extends over 18 amino acids. The V and J ends lost 6 bases and 2 bases, in that order; junction bases with no gene match: 12. The germline CDR1 and CDR2 sequences are MNHEY and SMNVEV (reference sequence). The CDR3 loop reads CASRFGLAGGFAYNEQFF. CDR3 sequence (DNA): TGTGCCAGCAGATTTGGATTAGCGGGGGGGTTTGCCTACAATGAGCAGTTCTTC.

The chain links TRBV12-3 or TRBV12-4 to TRBJ2-3; 10 bases fit TRBD1. The V and J ends lost 10 bases and 5 bases, in that order; junction bases with no gene match: 12. CDR3 length equals 15 residues. CDR3 DNA sequence: TGTGCCAACAGGGTAGGGACAGGGGTCGGAGATACGCAGTATTTT. It encodes CANRVGTGVGDTQYF.

The sample holds a few counts of this clonotype. A much larger clone is a single base away; this may be a read error. The J gene is TRBJ2-5, the V gene TRBV7-8; TRBD2 matches at 8 bases. The J segment lost 11 bases and the V segment lost 6 bases, leaving 8 bases of the junction unmatched. CDR3 length: 12 amino acids. Germline V gene data show CDR1 as SGHVS and CDR2 as FQNEAQ. CDR3 sequence reads: CASSRDGGGQYF. CDR3 bases: TGTGCCAGCAGTCGGGACGGGGGGGGGCAGTACTTC.

This clonotype came up a few times. A much larger clone differs from this one at a single base, so this may be a read error. The chain carries TRBV9 and TRBJ2-3, with a weak D call TRBD1 (6 bases). This CDR3 spans 13 amino acids. Germline CDR1 is SGDLS and CDR2 is YYNGEE. V was cut by 10 bases and J by 2 bases, with 14 bases left in between. CDR3 sequence (DNA): TGTGCCGGCACCGGGACATCCACAGATACGCAGTATTTT. Residues: CAGTGTSTDTQYF.

V and J are TRBV6-1 and TRBJ1-1; unclear D gene. Trimming left V 6 bases short and J 8 bases short, with 13 bases between. The germline gives CDR1 MNHNS, CDR2 SASEGT. The CDR3 length is 12 residues. The CDR3 coding sequence is TGTGCCAGCAGGAGGCCGGGAGCCGAAGCTTTCTTT. This sequence encodes CASRRPGAEAFF.

The chain links TRBV7-2 to TRBJ2-2; 7 bases agree with TRBD2. This CDR3 comprises 16 residues. Unmatched junction bases numbered 5, after V lost 3 bases and J lost 1 base. Per germline, CDR1 SGHTA and CDR2 FQGNSA. CDR3 nucleotides: TGTGCCAGCAGCTTTGGGACGGGGGGGAACACCGGGGAGCTGTTTTTT. This codes for CASSFGTGGNTGELFF.

V usage is TRBV7-2 and J usage is TRBJ2-1; D possibly corresponds to TRBD2 (5 bases). Trimming pared 2 bases from V and 5 bases from J, leaving 10 bases between. The CDR3 is 14 amino acids. Germline V CDR1 and CDR2: SGHTA, FQGNSA. DNA of the CDR3: TGTGCCAGCAGCTTACAACCTAGCAACAATGAGCAGTTCTTC. This translates into CASSLQPSNNEQFF.

This clonotype came up many times. This sequence joins TRBV9 and TRBJ1-5, with D possibly being TRBD1 (6 bases). Trimming removed 3 bases at V and 7 bases at J, with 14 bases between. There are 14 residues in the CDR3. Germline CDR1 is SGDLS and CDR2 is YYNGEE. The CDR3 protein is CASSGGGGSQPQHF. Written as DNA, the CDR3 is TGTGCCAGCAGCGGAGGGGGGGGATCGCAGCCCCAGCATTTT.

This clonotype was found many times. The CDR3 DNA is TGTGCCAGCAGAACAGGGACAGGGCGGGGGTACGAGCAGTACTTC. Amino acid sequence: CASRTGTGRGYEQYF. The chain carries TRBV28 and TRBJ2-7, with TRBD1 matching over 9 bases. The germline gives CDR1 MDHEN, CDR2 SYDVKM. The CDR3 length is 15 residues. V was pared by 6 bases and J by 4 bases, with 10 bases of the junction left unmatched.

This clonotype was observed at least ten times. The chain joins TRBV3-1 to TRBJ2-5, with unresolved D. The ends were cut back, 1 base at V and 5 bases at J, with 5 bases in the middle. Per the germline V gene, CDR1 is LGHDT and CDR2 is YNNKEL (reference sequence). This CDR3 has 12 amino acids. The CDR3 DNA reads TGTGCCAGCAGCCAAGTCCGCGAGACCCAGTACTTC. Protein product: CASSQVRETQYF.

The chain links TRBV20-1 to TRBJ1-1; D is perhaps TRBD1 (6 bases). This CDR3 comprises 14 residues. V was trimmed by 6 bases and J by 3 bases, leaving 17 bases between them. Germline CDR1 reads DFQATT; CDR2 reads SNEGSKA (reference sequence). The CDR3 bases are TGCAGTGCCGCCGAGGGGGGGGGTCACACTGAAGCTTTCTTT. Its protein is CSAAEGGGHTEAFF.

Ten or more counts support this clonotype. The chain uses TRBV5-1 and TRBJ2-7, with 7 positions matching TRBD1. This CDR3 is 16 amino acids long. After removal of 4 bases from V and 5 bases from J, the junction contained 15 bases not matched to a gene. Germline lookup yields CDR1 SGHRS and CDR2 YFSETQ. The CDR3 loop is CASSTPEWDSRDEQYF. CDR3 nucleotides: TGCGCCAGCAGCACACCTGAATGGGACAGTAGGGACGAGCAGTACTTC.

This clonotype was counted ten times or more. DNA for the CDR3: TGTGCCACAACTGCGGACCCCGGTGACACTGAAGCTTTCTTT. It specifies CATTADPGDTEAFF. J is TRBJ1-1 and V is TRBV19; no clear D. The CDR3 runs 14 residues. The germline CDR1 and CDR2 sequences are LNHDA and SQIVND (reference sequence). The ends were cut back, 10 bases at V and 3 bases at J, with 18 bases in the middle.

The V gene is TRBV16, the J gene TRBJ1-1; D not resolved. CDR1 and CDR2 (germline): KGHSY, FQNENV. V lost 4 bases to trimming and J lost 5 bases, with 11 bases between them. This CDR3 is 13 amino acids long. The CDR3 DNA reads as TGTGCCAGCAGCCTCAGGACCGAAACTGAAGCTTTCTTT. Protein product: CASSLRTETEAFF.

As concerns this clonotype: Since a much larger clone is just one base distant, this may be a read error. The chain combines TRBV7-9 with TRBJ2-1, with D perhaps matching TRBD2 (6 bases). TRBJ2-7 matches the DNA end more closely, so the J call is doubtful. CDR1 is SEHNR, CDR2 FQNEAQ, per germline (reference sequence). The CDR3 runs 15 residues. This CDR3 reads CASSFDPGVYNEQYF. The CDR3 DNA reads TGTGCCAGCAGCTTCGACCCGGGAGTCTACAATGAGCAGTACTTC.